The 28 T cell receptor beta chains in this list originate from one sample, sequenced in a study of brain T cells in children with intractable seizures. Some clones are missing from TCRdb's copy, which holds only in-frame ones; the method was immunoSEQ multiplex PCR. The sample contains under 150,000 clones, roughly 92% of which appear only once. The source material was peripheral blood, sampled at surgery. These receptor sequences come from a boy under three years old with hemimegalencephaly and intractable seizures.

J is TRBJ1-3 and V is TRBV28; 8 nucleotides line up with TRBD1. Trimming cost V 6 bases and J 0 bases; bases outside gene matches: 7. This CDR3 comprises 16 residues. From germline, CDR1 is MDHEN and CDR2 SYDVKM. CDR3 residues: CASSPPGGGSGNTIYF. The CDR3 bases are TGTGCCAGCAGCCCGCCAGGGGGCGGCTCTGGAAACACCATATATTTT.

This chain joins TRBV9 and TRBJ2-2; D is ambiguous. The CDR3 covers 16 residues. Trimming took off 0 bases at V and 0 bases at J, with 9 bases between the two ends. Germline CDR1 SGDLS, CDR2 YYNGEE. CDR3: CASSVVSAANTGELFF. In DNA form, the CDR3 reads TGTGCCAGCAGCGTAGTCTCCGCCGCGAACACCGGGGAGCTGTTTTTT.

V usage is TRBV5-1 and J usage is TRBJ2-7; TRBD2 is a possible D gene (5 bases). The V gene lost 5 bases and the J gene lost 2 bases, with 11 bases spanning the gap. The length of the CDR3 is 13 residues. Germline-derived CDR1 and CDR2 are SGHRS and YFSETQ. The CDR3 region has the DNA TGCGCCAGCAGTACGGGGATCGCCTACGAGCAGTACTTC. Translation: CASSTGIAYEQYF.

V usage is TRBV28 and J usage is TRBJ2-7; 10 bases line up with TRBD2. Looked up from germline, CDR1 is MDHEN and CDR2 is SYDVKM. This CDR3 has 15 amino acids. J gave up 5 bases and V 5 bases, and 9 bases lay outside the gene matches. The DNA of the CDR3 is TGTGCCAGCAGTCCGCTAGCGGGAGCGTCTAACGAGCAGTACTTC. Translated, it gives CASSPLAGASNEQYF.

V usage is TRBV28 and J usage is TRBJ1-4, with TRBD1 as a possible D gene (6 bases). Germline CDR1 is MDHEN and CDR2 is SYDVKM. V was pared by 3 bases and J by 3 bases, with 8 bases between. This CDR3 has 14 amino acids. Here the CDR3 reads CASSLWGPNEKLFF. The CDR3 DNA reads TGTGCCAGCAGTTTGTGGGGGCCTAATGAAAAACTGTTTTTT.

V usage is TRBV7-8 and J usage is TRBJ1-5; a possible D gene is TRBD1 (5 bases). Germline V gene lookup returns CDR1 SGHVS and CDR2 FQNEAQ. The CDR3 totals 15 residues. V lost 4 bases and J lost 5, with 15 bases in between. The CDR3 DNA is TGTGCCAGCAGCTACAGGTGGCAGGGCGATCAGCCCCAGCATTTT. This gives the protein CASSYRWQGDQPQHF.

The chain is built from TRBV6-5 and TRBJ2-3, with TRBD2 identical over 7 bases. Germline CDR1 MNHEY, CDR2 SVGAGI. Trimming removed 6 bases from V and 2 bases from J; junction bases left unmatched: 8. This CDR3 comprises 15 residues. CDR3 region: CASSLTSGVTDTQYF. The CDR3, as DNA: TGTGCCAGCAGCTTAACGAGCGGGGTCACAGATACGCAGTATTTT.

The chain uses TRBV19 and TRBJ2-5; TRBD2 aligns across 11 bases. Losses at the gene ends were 10 bases for V and 4 bases for J; bases not matched to a gene: 11. CDR1 is LNHDA, CDR2 SQIVND, per germline (reference sequence). This CDR3 region has 15 residues. CDR3 nucleotides: TGTGCCACCAGACCGCTAGCGGGAGGAGGAGAGACCCAGTACTTC. Protein: CATRPLAGGGETQYF.

In DNA, the CDR3 is TGTGCCAGCAGCGTCCCAACCGCCTTTTCAGGGCGTAACACTGAAGCTTTCTTT. Amino acid sequence: CASSVPTAFSGRNTEAFF. The chain employs TRBV9 and TRBJ1-1; maybe TRBD1 (5 bases). CDR1 is SGDLS, CDR2 YYNGEE, per germline. The V end was cut by 2 bases, the J end by 2 bases, with 22 bases between. The CDR3 extends over 18 amino acids.

The rearrangement joins TRBV6-1 to TRBJ1-2; no clear D. V was clipped by 0 bases and J by 3 bases, with 8 bases between them. The CDR3 is 14 amino acids. Germline-derived CDR1 and CDR2 are MNHNS and SASEGT. The CDR3 loop is CASSEAGRDYGYTF. Written as DNA, the CDR3 is TGTGCCAGCAGTGAAGCAGGGCGGGACTATGGCTACACCTTC.

This chain uses TRBV15 with TRBJ1-1; D gene ambiguous. CDR3 length equals 13 residues. Germline-derived CDR1 and CDR2 are LNHNV and YYDKDF (reference sequence). V was pared by 3 bases and J by 3 bases, with 8 bases between. CDR3 DNA: TGTGCCACCAGCAGGGTTTTATACACTGAAGCTTTCTTT. Its translation: CATSRVLYTEAFF. Together with reference TRBV15 and TRBJ1-1, the CDR3 gives the full variable domain: DAMVIQNPRYQVTQFGKPVTLSCSQTLNHNVMYWYQQKSSQAPKLLFHYYDKDFNNEADTPDNFQSRRPNTSFCFLDIRSPGLGDTAMYLCATSRVLYTEAFFGQGTRLTVV.

This chain joins TRBV7-9 and TRBJ2-2; 15 nucleotides match TRBD2. Germline CDR1 SEHNR, CDR2 FQNEAQ (reference sequence). The CDR3 loop spans 18 amino acids. V lost 5 bases, J lost 5 bases, and 9 bases stayed unmatched. This CDR3 reads CASSLGLAGGLGTGELFF. Written as DNA, the CDR3 is TGTGCCAGCAGCCTGGGACTAGCGGGAGGCCTAGGGACCGGGGAGCTGTTTTTT.

The chain has TRBV7-9 and TRBJ1-5, with 11 bases fitting TRBD1. This CDR3 has 16 residues. Germline values: CDR1 SEHNR, CDR2 FQNEAQ (reference sequence). V lost 1 base, J lost 3 bases, and 2 bases stayed unmatched. CDR3 DNA sequence: TGTGCCAGCAGCTTAGGGACAGGGGGCACCAATCAGCCCCAGCATTTT. This codes for CASSLGTGGTNQPQHF. Combining the CDR3 with reference TRBV7-9 and TRBJ1-5 gives the whole variable domain DTGVSQNPRHKITKRGQNVTFRCDPISEHNRLYWYRQTLGQGPEFLTYFQNEAQLEKSRLLSDRFSAERPKGSFSTLEIQRTEQGDSAMYLCASSLGTGGTNQPQHFGDGTRLSIL.

The chain recombines TRBV6-5 with TRBJ1-4, with 7 bases that match TRBD1. Germline V gene lookup returns CDR1 MNHEY and CDR2 SVGAGI. With 6 bases clipped from V and 8 bases from J, the junction kept 12 bases outside the gene matches. The CDR3 loop spans 15 amino acids. The CDR3 spells CASRPQTGRGEKLFF. CDR3 coding DNA: TGTGCCAGCAGGCCCCAGACAGGGCGTGGGGAAAAACTGTTTTTT.

Only a few counts were recorded for this clone. The chain uses TRBV7-9 and TRBJ1-1, with 8 bases that match TRBD1. Germline CDR1 is SEHNR and CDR2 is FQNEAQ (reference sequence). With 4 bases clipped from V and 7 bases from J, the junction kept 8 bases outside the gene matches. This CDR3 is 14 amino acids long. In DNA, the CDR3 is TGTGCCAGCAGCTCCATTAAAGGACAGGGTGAAGCTTTCTTT. Translating gives CASSSIKGQGEAFF.

The rearrangement uses TRBV6-6 and TRBJ2-7, with 7 bases matching TRBD2. The V gene end was trimmed by 2 bases and the J gene end by 4 bases; junction bases not matched to a gene: 5. Germline loops: CDR1 MNHNY, CDR2 SVGAGI (reference sequence). The CDR3 covers 14 residues. The CDR3 coding sequence is TGTGCCAGCAGTTACGGGCTAGCGGAGTACGAGCAGTACTTC. It codes for CASSYGLAEYEQYF.

This chain uses TRBV28 with TRBJ2-5, with 14 bases that match TRBD2. Germline V lookup: CDR1 MDHEN, CDR2 SYDVKM. The CDR3 covers 17 residues. V was clipped by 7 bases and J by 5 bases; unmatched bases: 12. CDR3 nucleotides: TGTGCCAGCACTAAAACGGGACTAGCGGGAGCAAAGGAGACCCAGTACTTC. This codes for CASTKTGLAGAKETQYF.

V is TRBV5-4 and J is TRBJ2-1; D call uncertain. The CDR3 is 15 amino acids. Trimming pared 3 bases from V and 3 bases from J, leaving 13 bases between. Germline CDR1 reads SGHNT; CDR2 reads YYREEE (reference sequence). The CDR3 nucleotides read TGTGCCAGCAGCTCGTCCAGAGGCGACTACAATGAGCAGTTCTTC. Residues: CASSSSRGDYNEQFF.

The genes are TRBV19 and TRBJ2-3, with D unresolved. Germline V gene sequence: CDR1 LNHDA, CDR2 SQIVND (reference sequence). V dropped 6 bases and J dropped 1 base, with 2 bases sitting between them. This CDR3 region has 11 residues. The CDR3: CASSRTDTQYF. The CDR3 region has the DNA TGTGCCAGTAGCCGCACAGATACGCAGTATTTT.

The chain has TRBV2 and TRBJ2-7; tentatively, D is TRBD1 (5 bases). Between the trimmed V and J ends, which lost 6 bases and 0 bases, there was a span of 9 bases. CDR1 is SNHLY and CDR2 is FYNNEI in the germline V gene. The CDR3 covers 13 residues. CDR3 protein: CASRRTSSYEQYF. The CDR3 bases are TGTGCCAGCAGGAGGACAAGCTCCTACGAGCAGTACTTC.

The chain has TRBV7-2 and TRBJ2-1, with 8 bases matching TRBD2. There are 16 residues in the CDR3. From germline, CDR1 is SGHTA and CDR2 FQGNSA. J was trimmed by 6 bases and V by 5 bases; bases with no gene match: 12. CDR3 sequence (DNA): TGTGCCAGCAGCCCTCCGGGGGCGGGAGGAGGCAATGAGCAGTTCTTC. It codes for CASSPPGAGGGNEQFF.

V usage is TRBV18 and J usage is TRBJ1-1; D is unclear. Per the germline V gene, CDR1 is KGHSH and CDR2 is LQKENI. The CDR3 is 14 residues long. Trimming removed 6 bases from V and 0 bases from J, with 11 bases in between. The CDR3 sequence is CASSPISLNTEAFF. In DNA, the CDR3 is TGTGCCAGCTCGCCTATTTCACTGAACACTGAAGCTTTCTTT.

The CDR3 DNA reads as TGTGCCAGCAGCCCCTCCGGGCATGAGCAGTTCTTC. Residues: CASSPSGHEQFF. J is TRBJ2-1 and V is TRBV7-3; D remains ambiguous. V was pared by 5 bases and J by 8 bases, with 10 bases between. The CDR3 totals 12 residues. Per germline, CDR1 SGHTA and CDR2 FQGTGA.

CDR3 coding DNA: TGTGCCAGCAGCTTAGGGACTAGCGGGGGAGGATCTCCAGATACGCAGTATTTT. It translates to CASSLGTSGGGSPDTQYF. This chain joins TRBV7-6 and TRBJ2-3, with 13 bases fitting TRBD2. This CDR3 comprises 18 residues. CDR1 SGHVS and CDR2 FNYEAQ come from the germline V gene. Unmatched junction bases numbered 8, after V lost 1 base and J lost 4 bases.

The chain joins TRBV28 to TRBJ1-1; D remains unclear. CDR1 is MDHEN and CDR2 is SYDVKM in the germline V gene. Deletions cut 6 bases from V and 1 base from J, with 12 bases between. CDR3 length: 14 residues. The CDR3 nucleotides read TGTGCCAGCAGCGGAGAAACGGCGAACACTGAAGCTTTCTTT. Amino acid sequence: CASSGETANTEAFF.

The chain links TRBV28 to TRBJ2-2; the D is unclear. This CDR3 spans 14 amino acids. CDR1 is MDHEN, CDR2 SYDVKM, per germline. V gave up 3 bases and J gave up 1 base, with 6 bases separating them. The CDR3 here is CASSFAVNTGELFF. The CDR3 DNA follows: TGTGCCAGCAGTTTCGCAGTGAACACCGGGGAGCTGTTTTTT. The full variable domain, in which reference TRBV28 and TRBJ2-2 provide the parts outside the CDR3, is DVKVTQSSRYLVKRTGEKVFLECVQDMDHENMFWYRQDPGLGLRLIYFSYDVKMKEKGDIPEGYSVSREKKERFSLILESASTNQTSMYLCASSFAVNTGELFFGEGSRLTVL.

The chain links TRBV7-8 to TRBJ1-3, with D unresolved. Germline CDR1 is SGHVS and CDR2 is FQNEAQ. The V end lost 4 bases, the J end lost 4 bases, and 20 bases lay between the germline ends. This CDR3 region has 17 residues. The chain's CDR3 is CASSSSGFIPSGNTIYF. In DNA, the CDR3 is TGTGCCAGCAGCTCGTCGGGGTTTATCCCCTCCGGAAACACCATATATTTT. The complete variable domain, with remaining parts taken from reference TRBV7-8 and TRBJ1-3, reads GAGVSQSPRYKVAKRGQDVALRCDPISGHVSLFWYQQALGQGPEFLTYFQNEAQLDKSGLPSDRFFAERPEGSVSTLKIQRTQQEDSAVYLCASSSSGFIPSGNTIYFGEGSWLTVV.

J is TRBJ2-3 and V is TRBV19; TRBD2 matches at 8 bases. The CDR3 has 14 residues. Germline-derived CDR1 and CDR2 are LNHDA and SQIVND (reference sequence). V gave up 5 bases and J gave up 4 bases; unmatched junction bases: 5. The CDR3 spells CASSPGLVSDTQYF. The CDR3 DNA follows: TGTGCCAGTAGTCCGGGACTAGTCTCAGATACGCAGTATTTT.